This T cell receptor (beta chain) was recorded in a study of naive and memory T cell subsets (dated by TCRdb to about 2017). About the full investigation: Sorted naive and memory T cell subsets from peripheral blood were analyzed in the study using a UMI-based, open-source pipeline for TCR alpha and beta sequencing. The functional CMV T cell responses agreed completely with IgG serology results. RNA was DNase-treated and reverse transcribed with TCR constant-region primers, mostly using SuperScript III.

V lost 1 base and J lost 8 bases; the stretch between them is 11 bases long. In the germline V gene, CDR1 corresponds to SGHTA and CDR2 to FQGNSA. The CDR3 starts with the cysteine, ends with the phenylalanine, and has 13 residues. The only DNA kept is the CDR3, 39 bases in frame from the first base. Libraries were prepared through UMI-ligation and nested PCR. An equimolar mix of two oligonucleotides covering both TRBC1 and TRBC2 was used as the beta constant-region primer. A single-stranded oligonucleotide containing the SP2 primer and a 12-nucleotide UMI was joined to the 3' end of the cDNA by T4 RNA ligase 1. Four rounds of PCR, combining the SP2 primer with nested alpha and beta constant-region primers, were used to amplify the ligated cDNA. Incubation of the ligation reaction was carried out at 16 degrees C for roughly 18-24 hours. PCR2 was typically run as a SYBR Green qPCR and stopped at a predetermined threshold to prevent over-amplification. All purifications after the first were performed with Agencourt AMPure XP magnetic beads. Library quantification was done by Qubit, followed by a TapeStation check on which the main peak was expected at around 650 bp. Sequencing of the pooled libraries was done on an Illumina MiSeq using v2 2x251 paired-end kits, which typically yielded roughly 0.9-2.2 million reads per sample. Each sample library was pooled at roughly 4.4 nM, and roughly 5-7.5% PhiX was included to improve cluster recognition. In the source study's methods: Using tag matching that tolerated one base-pair mismatch, Decombinator assigned V and J genes to FASTQ reads that had been processed by Demultiplexor. By using UMIs, Collapsinator corrected both sequencing errors and the frequency errors caused by PCR heterogeneity. TCRs were translated and CDR3s were extracted from the conserved cysteine to the FGXG phenylalanine by CDR3Translator, with non-productive sequences being flagged. Repertoires were subsampled to equal numbers of UMI-defined TCRs before Gini, Shannon entropy and inverse Simpson indices were calculated. Within the linear range, a power law was fitted to clonotype abundance distributions using maximum likelihood. On one naive CD8 sample, the pipeline and MIGEC gave similar UMI counts, unique TCR numbers and clonal distributions. The repertoires were searched for approximately 7,000 CMV-associated CDR3 sequences that had been compiled from VDJdb and a published dataset. The raw public reads went through TCRdb reprocessing: fastp at Q25, MiXCR clone calling, in-frame beta chains kept. Records with the same CDR3 protein are collapsed into one entry carrying the most frequent genes and DNA. TCRdb, not the authors, supplied the V and J calls. This sample lists 81,000 or so distinct CDR3 sequences; approximately 6.5% were detected once. More than 1.5% of the sample belongs to the ten largest clones.

From the second PCR step onward, the TCR alpha chain libraries and the TCR beta chain libraries were amplified separately. CMV status of each donor was established by measuring IFNgamma production from CD4+ T cells after fresh PBMCs were stimulated overnight with CMV viral lysate. Miltenyi beads were used first to positively select CD4 T cells, and CD8 T cells were then positively selected from the CD4-negative fraction. Cells stained for CD3, CD4, CD8, CD45RA, CD27 and a live/dead dye were sorted on a BD Aria II into four subsets by CD45RA and CD27. Blood was obtained from three healthy volunteers, and the blood from each volunteer was fractionated into CD4 and CD8 T cells and subsequently into four differentiation subsets. Approximately 120 ml of peripheral blood was collected from each donor, and PBMC were isolated from the blood using Ficoll-Paque PLUS density-gradient centrifugation. Sorted cells were lysed in RLT buffer, and RNA was extracted with a Qiagen RNeasy kit and stored at -80°C.

Results and caveats for the whole study, not just this receptor: In both CD4 and CD8 cells, the Gini index increased while Shannon and inverse Simpson diversity decreased from naive through CM, EM and EMRA. TCR abundance followed a power law whose exponent differed between naive and memory subsets but was consistent across the three individuals. RNA-based TCR counts may be affected by expression changes linked to T cell activation and differentiation. The repertoire findings for the naive and memory subsets could not be validated against a ground truth, as none was available. Single alpha or beta chain sequences, rather than paired alpha/beta receptors, were used to define clonotypes. Once error correction was done, more than 85% of naive TCR sequences showed up just once, which made the naive abundance distributions much steeper than those of the memory subsets.

This clonotype was counted many times. The antigen this receptor binds is unknown. Per-nucleotide qualities are absent, and no much larger clonotype sits a single base away. This TCR was sampled from a human donor in good health. Sample: central memory CD4+ T cells from blood. The intended sense of this specimen's cell subset or site label: central memory, CD45RA- CD27+. The rearranged chain carries TRBV7-2 and TRBJ1-1, with the D gene call left open. This receptor carries the CDR3 CASSLVGKTEAFF. The bases read TGTGCCAGCAGCTTAGTCGGCAAAACAGAAGCTTTCTTT.